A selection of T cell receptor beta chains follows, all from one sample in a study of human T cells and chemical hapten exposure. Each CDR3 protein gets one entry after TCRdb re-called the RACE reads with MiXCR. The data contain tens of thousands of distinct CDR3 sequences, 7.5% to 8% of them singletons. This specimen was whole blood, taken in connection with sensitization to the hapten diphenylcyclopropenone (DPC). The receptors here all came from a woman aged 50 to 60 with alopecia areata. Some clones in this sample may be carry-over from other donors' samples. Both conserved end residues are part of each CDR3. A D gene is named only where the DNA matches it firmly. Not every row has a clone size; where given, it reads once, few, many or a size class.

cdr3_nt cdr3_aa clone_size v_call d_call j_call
TGTGCCAGTAGTGTGGGACTAGCGAGGATCACAGATACGCAGTATTTT CASSVGLARITDTQYF - TRBV19 TRBD2 TRBJ2-3
TGTGCCAGCAGCTCGGCCCCCCAGGGCGAGCAGTACTTC CASSSAPQGEQYF many TRBV7-3 - TRBJ2-7
TGCAGCGTTCTGACAGGGGGCTTCACCGGGGAGCTGTTTTTT CSVLTGGFTGELFF few TRBV29-1 TRBD1 TRBJ2-2
TGCAGCGCAAACCAGGGGAGAGCTGAGCAGTTCTTC CSANQGRAEQFF - TRBV29-1 - TRBJ2-1
TGTGCCAGCTCACCACCCAACCGTATCGCGAACACCGGGGAGCTGTTTTTT CASSPPNRIANTGELFF - TRBV18 - TRBJ2-2
TGTGCCAGCAGGATAGGGACAGGACAAGAGACCCAGTACTTC CASRIGTGQETQYF many TRBV12-3/TRBV12-4 TRBD1 TRBJ2-5
TGTGCCAGCAGTTTAGCGGGAGCGGCAGATACGCAGTATTTT CASSLAGAADTQYF few TRBV6-5 TRBD2 TRBJ2-3
TGTGCCAGCAGCCCAGGACTAGCGACTCGCACCGGGGAGCTGTTTTTT CASSPGLATRTGELFF many TRBV7-9 TRBD2 TRBJ2-2
TGTGCCATCAGTGAGGGGACACTCCAAGAGACCCAGTACTTC CAISEGTLQETQYF many TRBV10-3 - TRBJ2-5
TGTGCCAGCAGTTACTCCCTAGGGGCCTACGAGCAGTACTTC CASSYSLGAYEQYF many TRBV6-6 - TRBJ2-7
TGTGCCAGCAGTGACCGGGACAGGGGCATGAACACTGAAGCTTTCTTT CASSDRDRGMNTEAFF - TRBV6-1 TRBD1 TRBJ1-1
TGCGCCAGCAGGCGAGGGTCTACCCCTAGGGAGCAGTACTTC CASRRGSTPREQYF - TRBV5-1 - TRBJ2-7
TGCAGCGTCGACGTCGCCTACGAGCAGTACTTC CSVDVAYEQYF few TRBV29-1 - TRBJ2-7
TGTGCCAGCAGTCCAAGCGGGACTACCTACAATGAGCAGTTCTTC CASSPSGTTYNEQFF - TRBV14 TRBD2 TRBJ2-1
TGCGCCAGCAGCTTCGGGGGACTCTCTGGAAACACCATATATTTT CASSFGGLSGNTIYF - TRBV5-1 - TRBJ1-3
TGTGCCAGCAGTTACGCGGGGGCTAGGAGCAATCAGCCCCAGCATTTT CASSYAGARSNQPQHF many TRBV6-2/TRBV6-3 - TRBJ1-5
TGTGCCTGGACCCTAAGCTTCAGCTCCTATAATTCACCCCTCCACTTT CAWTLSFSSYNSPLHF - TRBV30 - TRBJ1-6
TGTGCCAGCAGCCAAGACAAGTCAGATACGCAGTATTTT CASSQDKSDTQYF many TRBV3-1 - TRBJ2-3
TGTGCCAGCAGCTTGGGGACAGGGGGTGACGCTTTCTTT CASSLGTGGDAFF many TRBV5-6 TRBD1 TRBJ1-1
TGCGCCAGCAAGTACGGGAACACTGAAGCTTTCTTT CASKYGNTEAFF few TRBV10-2 - TRBJ1-1
TGTGCCAGCAGCTTAAGGACAGTGTACCAAGAGACCCAGTACTTC CASSLRTVYQETQYF few TRBV11-2 - TRBJ2-5
TGTGCCAGCAGCTTAACGGGAGTCGGGCCCGCCTACGAGCAGTACTTC CASSLTGVGPAYEQYF - TRBV7-2 - TRBJ2-7
TGCAGCGTTGAAGGGGCTAGCGGGAGTAGATATGAGCAGTTCTTC CSVEGASGSRYEQFF many TRBV29-1 TRBD2 TRBJ2-1
TGTGCCAGCAGCCGCCCGGGACGCCCAGCCGGGGAGCTGTTTTTT CASSRPGRPAGELFF many TRBV7-9 - TRBJ2-2
TGTGCCAGCTCACCACCGGGGGTCAACTCTGGGGCCAACGTCCTGACTTTC CASSPPGVNSGANVLTF - TRBV18 - TRBJ2-6
TGTGCCAGCAGCCCTAGGGCCTTAGGGGGAAACACCATATATTTT CASSPRALGGNTIYF - TRBV6-5 - TRBJ1-3
TGTGCCAGCAGTCGGCTCCTCGAGCAGTACTTC CASSRLLEQYF few TRBV28 - TRBJ2-7
TGCAGTGCTACCCTCCCAGCGGTTAGCACAGATACGCAGTATTTT CSATLPAVSTDTQYF - TRBV20-1 - TRBJ2-3
TGCAGCGTAGCGGACCCCAATGAGCAGTTCTTC CSVADPNEQFF - TRBV29-1 - TRBJ2-1
TGTGCCAGCAGTTCCTCCCTGAACACTGAAGCTTTCTTT CASSSSLNTEAFF few TRBV12-3/TRBV12-4 - TRBJ1-1
TGTGCCAGCAGCCCAGCCGCCGGGAGGGGTGAGCAGTACTTC CASSPAAGRGEQYF few TRBV11-2 TRBD2 TRBJ2-7
TGTGCCAGCTCACTTGGGACGGCGAACACTGAAGCTTTCTTT CASSLGTANTEAFF many TRBV18 - TRBJ1-1
TGCAGTGCTAGAGACCCTTGGACAGAGGCCTACGAGCAGTACTTC CSARDPWTEAYEQYF many TRBV20-1 - TRBJ2-7
TGTGCCAGCAGCGTAGGGTACAGGGTGGATGAGCAGTTCTTC CASSVGYRVDEQFF many TRBV9 - TRBJ2-1
TGTGCCAGCTCACCAGGTCCTGATTATGGCTACACCTTC CASSPGPDYGYTF many TRBV18 - TRBJ1-2
TGTGCCACAACAGGGGGTCGTGAGCAGTACTTC CATTGGREQYF many TRBV6-5 TRBD1 TRBJ2-7
TGTGCCAGCTCACCGTACACCAGCCTGGAGAACACTGAAGCTTTCTTT CASSPYTSLENTEAFF many TRBV18 - TRBJ1-1
TGCGCCAGCAGTGAAGGCAGCTACGAGCAGTACTTC CASSEGSYEQYF many TRBV10-1 - TRBJ2-7
TGTGCCAGCTCACTAGGACTAGCGGGAGATCCCTACGAGCAGTACTTC CASSLGLAGDPYEQYF few TRBV18 TRBD2 TRBJ2-7
TGTGCCAGCAGCCGGGACAGGATAAGGACCGGGGAGCTGTTTTTT CASSRDRIRTGELFF - TRBV9 TRBD1 TRBJ2-2
TGTGCCAGCAGCCCCGGGACACAGGACTACGAGCAGTACTTC CASSPGTQDYEQYF many TRBV5-6 - TRBJ2-7
TGTGCCAGCAGCCCCGAGGCTAGGGTCGGATTCACTGAAGCTTTCTTT CASSPEARVGFTEAFF many TRBV7-3 - TRBJ1-1
TGTGCCAGCAGTTCAACAGGGTCCACCGGGGAGCTGTTTTTT CASSSTGSTGELFF many TRBV6-2/TRBV6-3 - TRBJ2-2
TGTGCCAGCAGCCGGACTAGGACAGGTGACACTGAAGCTTTCTTT CASSRTRTGDTEAFF - TRBV3-1 TRBD1 TRBJ1-1
TGTGCCAGCAGCTTCACAGGGACAGATACGCAGTATTTT CASSFTGTDTQYF many TRBV5-6 - TRBJ2-3
TGTGCCAGCAGTTACGACTCACTGAACACTGAAGCTTTCTTT CASSYDSLNTEAFF many TRBV6-2/TRBV6-3 - TRBJ1-1
TGTGCCAGCAGCCAACCACTGGGGCACGTCGGTAATACGCAGTATTTT CASSQPLGHVGNTQYF few TRBV3-1 - TRBJ2-3
TGCAGTGCTAGAGAACCCGGGACTAGCATCTACAATGAGCAGTTCTTC CSAREPGTSIYNEQFF many TRBV20-1 TRBD2 TRBJ2-1
TGTGCCAGCAGTCTGGGGACGGACCTTGAAGCTTTCTTT CASSLGTDLEAFF many TRBV28 - TRBJ1-1
TGCAGTGCTATAGACCGAGGTCACGGCACAGATACGCAGTATTTT CSAIDRGHGTDTQYF many TRBV20-1 - TRBJ2-3
TGTGCCAGCAGCTTAGGGTCGATGAGGGGCAATCAGCCCCAGCATTTT CASSLGSMRGNQPQHF many TRBV7-2 - TRBJ1-5
TGTGCCAGCAGTCCCCTAAAACCGGGACAGGGCTCCTACGAGCAGTACTTC CASSPLKPGQGSYEQYF - TRBV28 TRBD1 TRBJ2-7
TGTGCCAGTAGTCCCCGCAATACAGATACGCAGTATTTT CASSPRNTDTQYF - TRBV19 - TRBJ2-3